This passage covers 11 T cell receptor beta chains from one sample sequenced in a study of cytomegalovirus exposure and HLA in healthy donors. Amplification used 60 Vbeta primers and 13 Jbeta primers. Method: immunoSEQ multiplex PCR; TCRdb's copy keeps in-frame clones and lacks some. The table lists about 130,000 clones, with roughly 1% in the top ten. Sequenced sample: PBMCs. The receptor source for this set is a man between 18 and 35 years old in good health and CMV-seronegative.

The J gene is TRBJ1-1, the V gene TRBV5-1; possibly TRBD1 for D (6 bases). This CDR3 is 13 amino acids long. The V end lost 5 bases, the J end lost 4 bases, and 12 bases lay between the germline ends. Germline V lookup: CDR1 SGHRS, CDR2 YFSETQ. CDR3 bases: TGCGCCAGCAGTTCGGACAGCTCCACTGAAGCTTTCTTT. It codes for CASSSDSSTEAFF.

The chain couples TRBV5-1 to TRBJ1-1; the D gene is possibly TRBD1 (6 bases). V was trimmed by 5 bases and J by 4 bases, leaving 15 bases between them. The length of the CDR3 is 14 residues. Germline loops: CDR1 SGHRS, CDR2 YFSETQ. In DNA, the CDR3 is TGCGCCAGCAGGGGGGCGGTGGCGGGCACTGAAGCTTTCTTT. Translation gives CASRGAVAGTEAFF.

This chain links TRBV7-9 with TRBJ2-7; tentative D call: TRBD2 (6 bases). V shed 3 bases and J shed 7 bases, with 25 bases lying between them. Germline CDR1 and CDR2: SEHNR and FQNEAQ (reference sequence). The CDR3 loop spans 17 amino acids. The CDR3 coding sequence is TGTGCCAGCAGCTTTGCAATTCGTGCGGGACGGCTAGGGGAGCAGTACTTC. Amino acid sequence: CASSFAIRAGRLGEQYF. Full variable domain (missing parts from reference TRBV7-9 and TRBJ2-7): DTGVSQNPRHKITKRGQNVTFRCDPISEHNRLYWYRQTLGQGPEFLTYFQNEAQLEKSRLLSDRFSAERPKGSFSTLEIQRTEQGDSAMYLCASSFAIRAGRLGEQYFGPGTRLTVT.

The CDR3 spells CASSLVRRGQRGYTF. CDR3 sequence (DNA): TGTGCCAGCAGCTTGGTTCGCAGGGGGCAACGTGGCTACACCTTC. The gene calls are TRBV5-4 and TRBJ1-2; 8 bases map to TRBD1. CDR1 is SGHNT, CDR2 YYREEE, per germline (reference sequence). With 0 bases clipped from V and 7 bases from J, the junction kept 8 bases outside the gene matches. The CDR3 loop spans 15 amino acids.

This chain joins TRBV2 and TRBJ2-5, with 12 bases fitting TRBD2. V shed 4 bases and J 11 bases; nucleotides not matched to a gene: 11. This CDR3 contains 15 residues. Germline V gene lookup returns CDR1 SNHLY and CDR2 FYNNEI. In DNA form, the CDR3 reads TGTGCCAGCAGTGGGAGACTAGCGGGAGTTGCTGGGCAGTACTTC. It codes for CASSGRLAGVAGQYF.

V and J are TRBV6-1 and TRBJ2-5, with a possible D match to TRBD2 (6 bases). CDR1 is MNHNS, CDR2 SASEGT, per germline. This CDR3 comprises 14 residues. Trimming stripped 8 bases from V and 7 bases from J, with 20 bases between. The CDR3 is CASPDPASARTQYF. DNA of the CDR3: TGTGCCAGCCCAGACCCCGCTAGCGCAAGGACCCAGTACTTC.

The gene calls are TRBV11-2 and TRBJ1-2; D might be TRBD1 (5 bases). The germline V gene has CDR1 SGHAT and CDR2 FQNNGV. The ends were cut back, 4 bases at V and 7 bases at J, with 13 bases in the middle. CDR3 length equals 13 residues. The DNA of the CDR3 is TGTGCCAGCAGCTCCCGGGGGGTAGGTGGCTACACCTTC. Translating it yields CASSSRGVGGYTF.

The chain has TRBV9 and TRBJ2-1; TRBD2 aligns across 8 bases. The CDR3 length is 13 residues. Germline V gene lookup returns CDR1 SGDLS and CDR2 YYNGEE. Trimming removed 0 bases from V and 15 bases from J; junction bases left unmatched: 8. Written as DNA, the CDR3 is TGTGCCAGCAGCGTAGGGCCCAGCGGGAGTTGGTTCTTC. It translates to CASSVGPSGSWFF.

This rearrangement joins TRBV9 to TRBJ1-5; the D gene is possibly TRBD1 (6 bases). The CDR3 has 15 amino acids. Trimming removed 3 bases from V and 6 bases from J, with 16 bases in between. Germline CDR1 SGDLS, CDR2 YYNGEE. The CDR3 sequence is CASSEGEGTGQPQHF. Here the CDR3 DNA reads TGTGCCAGCAGCGAGGGGGAGGGGACGGGTCAGCCCCAGCATTTT.

This chain uses TRBV19 with TRBJ2-1, with a possible D match to TRBD1 (6 bases). This CDR3 is built from 15 residues. V lost 0 bases to trimming and J lost 6 bases, with 12 bases between them. CDR1 LNHDA and CDR2 SQIVND come from the germline V gene (reference sequence). Here the CDR3 reads CASSIDPTGFNEQFF. CDR3 coding DNA: TGTGCCAGTAGTATAGATCCGACAGGCTTCAATGAGCAGTTCTTC.

The J gene is TRBJ2-1, the V gene TRBV29-1; 9 bases agree with TRBD1. The CDR3 sequence is 18 residues long. Germline CDR1 and CDR2: SQVTM and ANQGSEA. Trimming removed 1 base from V and 2 bases from J; junction bases left unmatched: 12. CDR3 protein: CSVEGILLGQGTYNEQFF. CDR3 DNA: TGCAGCGTTGAAGGGATATTACTGGGACAGGGAACCTACAATGAGCAGTTCTTC.